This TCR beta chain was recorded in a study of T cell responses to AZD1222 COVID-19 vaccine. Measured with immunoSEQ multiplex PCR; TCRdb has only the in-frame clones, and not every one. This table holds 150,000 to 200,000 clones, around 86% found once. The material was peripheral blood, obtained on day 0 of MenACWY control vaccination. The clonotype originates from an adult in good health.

In DNA, the CDR3 is TGTGCCAGCAGCGTAGGGGGGGCAGTCACCGGGGAGCTGTTTTTT. Its translation is CASSVGGAVTGELFF. The gene calls are TRBV9 and TRBJ2-2; possibly TRBD1 or TRBD2 for D (6 bases each). This CDR3 is built from 15 residues. V was pared by 0 bases and J by 4 bases, with 10 bases between. Germline CDR1 reads SGDLS; CDR2 reads YYNGEE.